This TCR beta chain was identified in a study of blood T cell repertoires in COVID-19. The wider study: Acute and convalescent COVID-19 samples came from the United States, Italy and Spain. In each case, the material was cDNA or gDNA derived from T cells, B-cell-depleted T cells, or PBMCs.

With 4 bases clipped from V and 4 bases from J, the junction kept 16 bases outside the gene matches. This CDR3 region has 19 residues. Germline CDR1 is MGHRA and CDR2 is YSYEKL. In the study's own analysis: The authors estimated nucleated cell counts from reference gene primer amplification. Method: immunoSEQ multiplex PCR; TCRdb's copy keeps in-frame clones and lacks some. The V and J calls and clone size come from that table; D and trimming were worked out from the DNA. The sample holds around 94,000 clones, 70% to 90% seen once. This clone was seen a single time. The clonotype comes from a man aged 50-59 years with active COVID-19. The sample taken for sequencing was peripheral blood. The gene calls are TRBV4-1 and TRBJ2-5; TRBD2 aligns across 12 bases. The CDR3 protein is CASSPSGGAGVCVVETQYF. Written as DNA, the CDR3 is TGCGCCAGCAGCCCTAGCGGGGGGGCTGGAGTTTGTGTTGTAGAGACCCAGTACTTC.